This T cell receptor beta chain was retrieved from a study of T cell clonotyping in hematopoietic cell transplantation. Germline trimming cut 1 base from V and 7 bases from J; bases unmatched to any gene: 6. Germline-derived CDR1 and CDR2 are SGHNT and YYREEE (reference sequence). The CDR3 covers 15 residues. Clones were read by immunoSEQ multiplex PCR, and TCRdb kept only the in-frame ones, dropping some. The top ten clones hold roughly 1.5% of a sample with more than 65,000 clones, around 94% of them seen once. Sequencing was carried out using peripheral blood mononuclear cells. The receptor comes from a man aged 50 or older in good health. Some clones in this sample may be carry-over from other donors' samples. V is TRBV5-4 and J is TRBJ1-4; 8 bases agree with TRBD1. The CDR3 sequence: CASSLQGARGEKLFF. The CDR3 nucleotides are TGTGCCAGCAGCTTGCAGGGGGCGCGGGGTGAAAAACTGTTTTTT. Combining the CDR3 with reference TRBV5-4 and TRBJ1-4 gives the whole variable domain ETGVTQSPTHLIKTRGQQVTLRCSSQSGHNTVSWYQQALGQGPQFIFQYYREEENGRGNFPPRFSGLQFPNYSSELNVNALELDDSALYLCASSLQGARGEKLFFGSGTQLSVL.